This T cell receptor (beta chain) derives from a study of glioma-infiltrating T cells (TCRdb year 2016). In terms of the full investigation: TCR alpha- and beta-chain repertoires were sequenced from glioma tissue, non-neoplastic brain tissue and matched peripheral blood mononuclear cells. To measure divergence between tissue and blood T-cell populations, each tissue-infiltrating repertoire was compared with the peripheral blood repertoire of the same patient. The paired cohort comprised three low-grade glioma patients, 8 or 9 primary glioblastoma patients and three non-glioma patients contributing non-neoplastic brain tissue. Results and caveats for the whole study, not just this receptor: VJ-independent divergence between tissue and blood was below expectation in non-neoplastic patients but above expectation in all gliomas, especially low-grade gliomas. The group comparisons were based on small numbers of patients: three non-neoplastic, three low-grade glioma and several glioblastoma patients. Very few CDR3 sequences were found to be shared between tissue and blood, and this scarcity was attributed to high CDR3 diversity and limited sampling.

Only a few counts were recorded for this clonotype. The clone's antigen remains unknown. Within one base of it there is no much larger clone, and no base qualities were kept. According to the germline V gene, CDR1 reads MNHEY and CDR2 reads SVGEGT. The junction carries 15 bases between V and J, which are trimmed by 6 bases and 7 bases respectively. The CDR3 runs 13 residues from the cysteine to the phenylalanine. Only CDR3 DNA is held: 39 bases, read in frame from base 1. The iRepertoire nested amplicon-rescue multiplex PCR (arm-PCR) platform was used to amplify TCR alpha and beta CDR3 regions from RNA. For one-step reverse transcription and amplification, roughly 90-400 ng of tissue mRNA or PBMC total RNA was used as input. Following bead purification, Illumina adapters were added through a secondary multiplex PCR, and the libraries were then gel-purified between 200 and 400 bp. The libraries contained internal 6-nucleotide barcodes that were used for demultiplexing. The libraries were sequenced on an Illumina MiSeq using 2x220 or 2x250 nucleotide paired-end reads. In the source study's methods: Paired reads were merged using FLASH 1.2.11 and aligned with BWA-MEM to the GRCh37 human genome, and TRA and TRB reads were then extracted. An IMGT-derived reference of cassette sequences and CDR3 motifs, with pseudogenes included, was used for V and J assignment. Three-frame translation of reads was performed, and productive CDR3s were defined as those with a C...FGXG motif and no stop codons. A clonotype was defined as a unique combination of a V-J cassette pair and a CDR3 amino acid sequence. Filtering of reads was based on Hamming distance, with the threshold set by the sequence error rate of each sample in mapped regions. TCRdb handled the public reads itself, with Q25 trimming in fastp and clone calling in MiXCR, and kept productive beta chains. Rows matching on CDR3 protein sequence are summarized as one entry with the most common DNA and genes. The V and J calls and clone size are TCRdb's, not the authors'. The table for this sample lists 150,000 or so distinct CDR3 sequences; about two fifths of them were counted only once. The top ten constitute 20% to 25% of the sample.

In this chain, TRBV6-2 or TRBV6-3 is recombined with TRBJ1-2; 6 matching bases give a weak D call of TRBD1. The TCR originated in a human donor with low-grade glioma or glioblastoma, undergoing nonglioma brain surgery, or in good health (not recorded which). Input material: glioma tissue, nonneoplastic brain tissue, or PBMCs (not recorded which). The CDR3 loop reads CASSRATGFGYTF. The nucleotide sequence reads TGTGCCAGCAGCCGGGCCACAGGGTTTGGCTACACCTTC.